This T cell receptor beta chain emerged from a study of T cells in Graves' hyperthyroidism and ophthalmopathy. Amplified TCR beta CDR3 regions derived from RNA transcripts. The HTBI primer set served for first-round RT-PCR of the TCR CDR3. TCRdb re-called the multiplex PCR reads with MiXCR, one entry per CDR3 protein. Here the sample spans about 300,000 distinct CDR3 sequences, 15% to 20% being singletons. This clonotype was counted ten times or more. The CDR3 extends over 15 amino acids. V was shortened by 3 bases and J by 3 bases, with 13 bases between the two germline ends. CDR1 is SGHAT and CDR2 is FQNNGV in the germline V gene.

The chain carries TRBV11-2 and TRBJ2-3, with D possibly being TRBD2 (6 bases). Sequenced: blood. The sequence was obtained from a man aged 45-65 years with Graves' ophthalmopathy. The chain's CDR3 is CASSFVGSRTDTQYF. In nucleotides, the CDR3 is TGTGCCAGCAGCTTTGTCGGGAGTAGGACAGATACGCAGTATTTT.